This entry lists 10 T cell receptor beta chains sequenced from one sample in a study of blood T cell repertoires in COVID-19. Profiled with immunoSEQ multiplex PCR; TCRdb holds only in-frame clones, not every one. The table shows about 180,000 clones, with 89% occurring only once. Sequenced: peripheral blood. These receptors came from a man aged 18 to 29 who had recovered from COVID-19.

A single count supports this clone. V gene TRBV18 combines with J gene TRBJ2-6; D gene uncertain. Per the germline V gene, CDR1 is KGHSH and CDR2 is LQKENI. This CDR3 is 17 amino acids long. V lost 5 bases and J lost 2, with 16 bases in between. The CDR3, as DNA: TGTGCCAGCTCAAAGACACATGGAATCCCTGGGGCCAACGTCCTGACTTTC. Its protein product is CASSKTHGIPGANVLTF.

J is TRBJ1-5 and V is TRBV7-2; D gene uncertain. CDR1 and CDR2 from the germline V gene are SGHTA and FQGNSA. Trimming removed 3 bases from V and 5 bases from J, with 8 bases in between. The length of the CDR3 is 13 residues. The CDR3: CASSFARDQPQHF. CDR3 sequence (DNA): TGTGCCAGCAGCTTCGCGAGGGATCAGCCCCAGCATTTT.

The V gene is TRBV18, the J gene TRBJ2-7, with D possibly being TRBD2 (6 bases). V was shortened by 3 bases and J by 7 bases, with 13 bases between the two germline ends. Germline CDR1 KGHSH, CDR2 LQKENI. CDR3 length: 13 amino acids. CDR3 DNA sequence: TGTGCCAGCTCACCGCGGACTACCGAAGAGCAGTACTTC. Encoded protein: CASSPRTTEEQYF.

To note about this clone: One end of the junction varies from germline; a read error may be responsible. The CDR3 DNA follows: TGTGCTAGCAGCCGGGACAGGGAAGGAAGTCAGCCCCAGCATTTT. It specifies CASSRDREGSQPQHF. The chain links TRBV7-7 to TRBJ1-5; 9 positions match TRBD1. The CDR3 has 15 amino acids. Germline assignment: CDR1 SSHAT and CDR2 FNYEAQ (reference sequence). Together with reference TRBV7-7 and TRBJ1-5, the CDR3 gives the full variable domain: GAGVSQSPRYKVTKRGQDVTLRCDPISSHATLYWYQQALGQGPEFLTYFNYEAQPDKSGLPSDRFSAERPEGSISTLTIQRTEQRDSAMYRCASSRDREGSQPQHFGDGTRLSIL.

The chain is built from TRBV19 and TRBJ2-3; 8 positions agree with TRBD2. CDR3 size: 16 residues. CDR1 is LNHDA, CDR2 SQIVND, per germline (reference sequence). The V and J ends lost 6 bases and 5 bases, in that order; junction bases with no gene match: 13. The CDR3 is CASRIQAGDGGDTQYF. The CDR3 DNA reads TGTGCCAGTAGGATACAAGCGGGAGATGGCGGAGATACGCAGTATTTT.

The chain carries TRBV2 and TRBJ1-2, with 7 positions matching TRBD1. CDR1 is SNHLY, CDR2 FYNNEI, per germline. J lost 1 base, V lost 5 bases, and 1 base had no gene match. The CDR3 runs 13 residues. CDR3 protein: CASSRQGNYGYTF. CDR3 in DNA: TGTGCCAGCAGTAGACAGGGTAACTATGGCTACACCTTC.

The CDR3 coding sequence is TGTGCCAGCAGCTTAGGCGTCCTCCAAGAGACCCAGTACTTC. Amino acid sequence: CASSLGVLQETQYF. The chain has TRBV7-9 and TRBJ2-5; D not certain. The CDR3 contains 14 residues. Trimming removed 1 base from V and 1 base from J, with 7 bases in between. Germline loops: CDR1 SEHNR, CDR2 FQNEAQ (reference sequence).

This chain links TRBV4-3 with TRBJ2-7; 11 nucleotides agree with TRBD1. Trimming cost V 1 base and J 9 bases; bases outside gene matches: 8. Germline V lookup: CDR1 LGHNA, CDR2 YSLEER. The CDR3 spans 15 residues. The CDR3 sequence: CASSQGTGGSSWQYF. DNA for the CDR3: TGCGCCAGCAGCCAAGGGACAGGGGGCTCCAGTTGGCAGTACTTC.

V gene TRBV19 combines with J gene TRBJ2-3; TRBD2 matches at 7 bases. After removal of 4 bases from V and 2 bases from J, the junction contained 9 bases not matched to a gene. This CDR3 is built from 16 residues. CDR1 is LNHDA, CDR2 SQIVND, per germline (reference sequence). CDR3 loop: CASSTWDYPYTDTQYF. As DNA, the CDR3 is TGTGCCAGTAGTACCTGGGACTACCCATACACAGATACGCAGTATTTT. The whole variable domain, remainder taken from reference TRBV19 and TRBJ2-3, is DGGITQSPKYLFRKEGQNVTLSCEQNLNHDAMYWYRQDPGQGLRLIYYSQIVNDFQKGDIAEGYSVSREKKESFPLTVTSAQKNPTAFYLCASSTWDYPYTDTQYFGPGTRLTVL.

The rearrangement uses TRBV2 and TRBJ2-1, with a weak D call TRBD2 (5 bases). The ends were cut back, 5 bases at V and 6 bases at J, with 14 bases in the middle. There are 14 residues in the CDR3. CDR1 is SNHLY and CDR2 is FYNNEI in the germline V gene. DNA of the CDR3: TGTGCCAGCAGTTTACTAGTCTTGTCCAATGAGCAGTTCTTC. It specifies CASSLLVLSNEQFF.